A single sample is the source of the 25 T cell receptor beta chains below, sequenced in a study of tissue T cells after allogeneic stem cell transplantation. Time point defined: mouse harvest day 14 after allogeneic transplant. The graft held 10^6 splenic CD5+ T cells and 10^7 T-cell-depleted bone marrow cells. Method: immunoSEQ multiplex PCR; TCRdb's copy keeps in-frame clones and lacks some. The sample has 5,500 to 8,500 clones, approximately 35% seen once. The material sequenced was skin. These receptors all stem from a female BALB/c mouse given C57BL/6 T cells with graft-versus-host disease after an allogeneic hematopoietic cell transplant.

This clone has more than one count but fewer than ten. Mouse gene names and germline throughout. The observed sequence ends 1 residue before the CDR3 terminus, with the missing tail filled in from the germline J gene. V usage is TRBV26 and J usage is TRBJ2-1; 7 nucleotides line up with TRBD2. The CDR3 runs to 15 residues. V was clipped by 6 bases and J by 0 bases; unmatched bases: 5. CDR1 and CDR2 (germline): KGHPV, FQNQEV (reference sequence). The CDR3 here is CASSPDWVNYAEQFF. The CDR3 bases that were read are TGTGCCAGCAGCCCCGACTGGGTTAACTATGCTGAGCAGTTC.

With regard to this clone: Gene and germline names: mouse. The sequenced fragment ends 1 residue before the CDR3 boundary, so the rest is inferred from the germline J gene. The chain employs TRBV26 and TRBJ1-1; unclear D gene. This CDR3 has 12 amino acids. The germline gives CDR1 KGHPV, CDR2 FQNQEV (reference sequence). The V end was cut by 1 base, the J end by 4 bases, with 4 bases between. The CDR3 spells CASSLWVTEVFF. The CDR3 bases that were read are TGTGCCAGCAGTCTGTGGGTCACAGAAGTCTTC. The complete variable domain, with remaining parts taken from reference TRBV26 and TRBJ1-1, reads NSKVIQTPRYLVKGQGQKAKMRCIPEKGHPVVFWYQQNKNNEFKFLINFQNQEVLQQIDMTEKRFSAECPSNSPCSLEIQSSEAGDSALYLCASSLWVTEVFFGKGTRLTVV.

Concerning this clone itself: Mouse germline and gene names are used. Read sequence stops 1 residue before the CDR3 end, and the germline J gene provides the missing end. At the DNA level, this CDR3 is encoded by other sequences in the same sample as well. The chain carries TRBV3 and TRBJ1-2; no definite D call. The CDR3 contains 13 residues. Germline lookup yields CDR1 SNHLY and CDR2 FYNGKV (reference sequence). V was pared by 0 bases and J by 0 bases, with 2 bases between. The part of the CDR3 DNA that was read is TGTGCCAGCAGCTTAGCAGCAAACTCCGACTACACC. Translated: CASSLAANSDYT. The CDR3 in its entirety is CASSLAANSDYTF.

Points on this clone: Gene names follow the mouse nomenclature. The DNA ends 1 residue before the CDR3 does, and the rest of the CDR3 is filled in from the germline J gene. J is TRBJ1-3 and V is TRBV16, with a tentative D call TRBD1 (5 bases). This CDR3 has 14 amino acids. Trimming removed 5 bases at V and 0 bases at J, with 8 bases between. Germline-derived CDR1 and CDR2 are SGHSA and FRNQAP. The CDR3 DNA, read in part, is TGTGCAAGCAGCGTCAGGGATTCTGGAAATACGCTCTAT. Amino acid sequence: CASSVRDSGNTLY. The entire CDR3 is CASSVRDSGNTLYF.

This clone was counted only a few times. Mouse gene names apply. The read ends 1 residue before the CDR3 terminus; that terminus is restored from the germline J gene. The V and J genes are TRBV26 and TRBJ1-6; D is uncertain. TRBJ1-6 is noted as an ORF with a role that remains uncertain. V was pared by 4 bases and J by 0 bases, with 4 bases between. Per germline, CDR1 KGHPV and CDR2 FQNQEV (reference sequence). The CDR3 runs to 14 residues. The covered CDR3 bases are TGTGCCAGCAGTCGCACTTCCTATAATTCGCCCCTCTAC. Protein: CASSRTSYNSPLY. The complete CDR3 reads CASSRTSYNSPLYF.

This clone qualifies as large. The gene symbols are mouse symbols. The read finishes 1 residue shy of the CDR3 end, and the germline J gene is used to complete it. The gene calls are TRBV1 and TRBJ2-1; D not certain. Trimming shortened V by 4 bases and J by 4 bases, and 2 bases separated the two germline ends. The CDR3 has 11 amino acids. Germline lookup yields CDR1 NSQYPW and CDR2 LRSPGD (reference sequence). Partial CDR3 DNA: TGCACCTGCAGTGTTTATGCTGAGCAGTTC. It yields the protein CTCSVYAEQF. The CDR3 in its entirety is CTCSVYAEQFF.

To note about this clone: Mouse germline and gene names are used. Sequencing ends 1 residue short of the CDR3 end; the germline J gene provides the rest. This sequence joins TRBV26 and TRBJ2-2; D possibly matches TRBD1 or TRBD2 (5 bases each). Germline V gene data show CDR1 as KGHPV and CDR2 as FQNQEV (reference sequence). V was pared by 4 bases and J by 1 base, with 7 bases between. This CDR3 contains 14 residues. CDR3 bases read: TGTGCCAGCAGTCCGGGGCTAAACACCGGGCAGCTCTAC. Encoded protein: CASSPGLNTGQLY. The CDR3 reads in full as CASSPGLNTGQLYF.

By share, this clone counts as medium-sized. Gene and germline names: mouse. CDR3 sequence reads: CASSGGTETLYF. The sequenced CDR3 bases are TGTGCCAGCAGCGGAGGGACAGAAACGCTGTAT. The rearrangement links TRBV3 to TRBJ2-3; D gene uncertain. Sequencing ends 1 residue short of the CDR3 end; the germline J gene provides the rest. The V and J ends lost 5 bases and 4 bases respectively, with 7 bases between them. The CDR3 runs to 12 residues. The germline V gene encodes CDR1 SNHLY and CDR2 FYNGKV (reference sequence).

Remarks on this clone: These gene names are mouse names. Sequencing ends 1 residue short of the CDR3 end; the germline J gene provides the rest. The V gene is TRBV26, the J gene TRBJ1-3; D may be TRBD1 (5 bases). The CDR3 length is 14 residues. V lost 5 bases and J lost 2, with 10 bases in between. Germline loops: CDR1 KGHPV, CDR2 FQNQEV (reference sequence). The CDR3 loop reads CASSKPGTGNTLYF. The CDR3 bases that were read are TGTGCCAGCAGTAAACCAGGGACTGGAAATACGCTCTAT.

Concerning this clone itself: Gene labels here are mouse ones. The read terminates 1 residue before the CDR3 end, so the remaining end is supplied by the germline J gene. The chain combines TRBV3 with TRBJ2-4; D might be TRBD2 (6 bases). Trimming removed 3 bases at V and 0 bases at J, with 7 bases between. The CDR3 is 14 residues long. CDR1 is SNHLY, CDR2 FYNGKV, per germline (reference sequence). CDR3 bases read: TGTGCCAGCAGCTTTCTGGGGAGTCAAAACACCTTGTAC. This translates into CASSFLGSQNTLY. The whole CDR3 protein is CASSFLGSQNTLYF. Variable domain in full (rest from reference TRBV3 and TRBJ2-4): GPKVLQIPSHQIIDMGQMVTLNCDPVSNHLYFYWYKQILGQQMEFLVNFYNGKVMEKSKLFKDQFSVERPDGSYFTLKIQPTALEDSAVYFCASSFLGSQNTLYFGAGTRLSVL.

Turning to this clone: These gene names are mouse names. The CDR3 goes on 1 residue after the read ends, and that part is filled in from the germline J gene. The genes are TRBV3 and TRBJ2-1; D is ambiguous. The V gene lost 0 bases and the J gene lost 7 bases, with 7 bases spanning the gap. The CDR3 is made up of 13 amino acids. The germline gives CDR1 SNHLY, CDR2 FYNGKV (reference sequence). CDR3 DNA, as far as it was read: TGTGCCAGCAGCTTAGCAAGATGGGCTGAGCAGTTC. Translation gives CASSLARWAEQF. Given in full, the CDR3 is CASSLARWAEQFF.

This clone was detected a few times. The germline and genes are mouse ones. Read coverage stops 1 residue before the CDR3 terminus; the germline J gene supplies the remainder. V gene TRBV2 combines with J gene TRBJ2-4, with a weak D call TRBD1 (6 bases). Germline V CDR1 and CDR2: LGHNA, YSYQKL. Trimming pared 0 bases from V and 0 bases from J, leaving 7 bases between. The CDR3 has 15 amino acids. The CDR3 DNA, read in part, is TGTGCCAGCAGCCAAGACAGGGGCAGTCAAAACACCTTGTAC. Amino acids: CASSQDRGSQNTLY. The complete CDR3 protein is CASSQDRGSQNTLYF.

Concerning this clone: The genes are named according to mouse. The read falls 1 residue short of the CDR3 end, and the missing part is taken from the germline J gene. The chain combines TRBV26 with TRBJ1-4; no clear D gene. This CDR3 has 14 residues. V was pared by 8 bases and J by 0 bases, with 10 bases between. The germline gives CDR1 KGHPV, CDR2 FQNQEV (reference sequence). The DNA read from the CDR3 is TGTGCCAGCGCCGACACCTTTTCCAACGAAAGATTATTT. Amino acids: CASADTFSNERLF. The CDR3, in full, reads CASADTFSNERLFF.

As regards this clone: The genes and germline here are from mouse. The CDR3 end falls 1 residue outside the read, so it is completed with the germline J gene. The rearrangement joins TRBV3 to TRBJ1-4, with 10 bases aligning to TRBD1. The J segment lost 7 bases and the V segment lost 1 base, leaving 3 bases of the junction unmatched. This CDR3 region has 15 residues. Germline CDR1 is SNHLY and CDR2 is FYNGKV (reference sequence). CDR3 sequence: CASSLGGQGSERLFF. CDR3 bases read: TGTGCCAGCAGCTTAGGGGGACAGGGGAGCGAAAGATTATTT.

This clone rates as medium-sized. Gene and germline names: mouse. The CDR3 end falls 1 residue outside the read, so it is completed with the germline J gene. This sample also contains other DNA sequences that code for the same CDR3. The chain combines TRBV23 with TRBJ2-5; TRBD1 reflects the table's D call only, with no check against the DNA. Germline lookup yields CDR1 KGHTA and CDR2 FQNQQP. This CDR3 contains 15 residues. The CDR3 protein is CSSSQSGTGQDTQYF. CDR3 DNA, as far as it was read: TGCTCCAGCAGTCAATCTGGGACAGGGCAAGACACCCAGTAC.

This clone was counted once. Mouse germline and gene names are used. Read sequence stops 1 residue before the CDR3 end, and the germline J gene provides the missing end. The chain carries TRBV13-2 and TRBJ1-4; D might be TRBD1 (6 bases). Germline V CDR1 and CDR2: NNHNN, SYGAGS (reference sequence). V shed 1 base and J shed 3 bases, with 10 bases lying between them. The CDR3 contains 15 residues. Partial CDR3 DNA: TGTGCCAGCGGTGATATGGGACAAGCCAACGAAAGATTATTT. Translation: CASGDMGQANERLF. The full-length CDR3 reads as CASGDMGQANERLFF.

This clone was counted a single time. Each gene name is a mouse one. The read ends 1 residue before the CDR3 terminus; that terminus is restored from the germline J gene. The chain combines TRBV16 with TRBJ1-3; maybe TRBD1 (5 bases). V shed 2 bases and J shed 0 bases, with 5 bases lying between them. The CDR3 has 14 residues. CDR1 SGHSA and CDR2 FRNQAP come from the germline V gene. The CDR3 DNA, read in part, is TGTGCAAGCAGCTTACAGGGTTCTGGAAATACGCTCTAT. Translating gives CASSLQGSGNTLY. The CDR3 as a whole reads CASSLQGSGNTLYF.

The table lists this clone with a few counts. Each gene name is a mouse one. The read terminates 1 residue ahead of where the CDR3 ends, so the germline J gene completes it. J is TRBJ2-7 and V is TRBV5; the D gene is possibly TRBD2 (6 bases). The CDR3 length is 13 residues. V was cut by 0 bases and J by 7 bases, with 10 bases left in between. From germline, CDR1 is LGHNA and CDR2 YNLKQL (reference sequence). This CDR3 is CASSQDWGGEQYF. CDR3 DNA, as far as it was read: TGTGCCAGCAGCCAAGACTGGGGAGGGGAACAGTAC.

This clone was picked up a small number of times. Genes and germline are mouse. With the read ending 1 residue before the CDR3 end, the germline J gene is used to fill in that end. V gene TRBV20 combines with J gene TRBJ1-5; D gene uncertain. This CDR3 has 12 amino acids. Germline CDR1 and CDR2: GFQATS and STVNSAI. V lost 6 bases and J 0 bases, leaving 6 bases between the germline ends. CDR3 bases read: TGTGGTGCCGGGAATAACAACCAGGCTCCGCTT. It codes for CGAGNNNQAPL. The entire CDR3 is CGAGNNNQAPLF.

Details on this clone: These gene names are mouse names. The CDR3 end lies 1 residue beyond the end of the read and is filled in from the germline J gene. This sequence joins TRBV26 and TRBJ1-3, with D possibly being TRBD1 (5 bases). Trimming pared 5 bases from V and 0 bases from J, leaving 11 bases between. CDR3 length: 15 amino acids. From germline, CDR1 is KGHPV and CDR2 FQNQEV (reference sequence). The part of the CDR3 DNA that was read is TGTGCCAGCAGTAGTCCGGGACTTTCTGGAAATACGCTCTAT. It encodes CASSSPGLSGNTLY. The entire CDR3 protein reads CASSSPGLSGNTLYF. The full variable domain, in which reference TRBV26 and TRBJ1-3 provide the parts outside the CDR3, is NSKVIQTPRYLVKGQGQKAKMRCIPEKGHPVVFWYQQNKNNEFKFLINFQNQEVLQQIDMTEKRFSAECPSNSPCSLEIQSSEAGDSALYLCASSSPGLSGNTLYFGEGSRLIVV.

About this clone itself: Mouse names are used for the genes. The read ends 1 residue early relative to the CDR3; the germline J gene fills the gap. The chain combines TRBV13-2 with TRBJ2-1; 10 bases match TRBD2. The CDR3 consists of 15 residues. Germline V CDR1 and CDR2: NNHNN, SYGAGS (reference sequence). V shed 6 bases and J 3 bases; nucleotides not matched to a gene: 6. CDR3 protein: CASDKLGGVYAEQFF. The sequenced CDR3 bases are TGTGCCAGCGACAAACTGGGGGGGGTCTATGCTGAGCAGTTC.

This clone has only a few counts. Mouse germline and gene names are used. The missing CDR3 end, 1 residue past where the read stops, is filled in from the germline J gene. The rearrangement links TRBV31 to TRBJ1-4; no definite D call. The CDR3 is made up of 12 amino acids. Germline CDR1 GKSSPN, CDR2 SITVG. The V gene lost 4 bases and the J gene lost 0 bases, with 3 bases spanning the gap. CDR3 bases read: TGTGCCTGGAAAATTTCCAACGAAAGATTATTT. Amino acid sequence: CAWKISNERLF. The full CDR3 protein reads CAWKISNERLFF.

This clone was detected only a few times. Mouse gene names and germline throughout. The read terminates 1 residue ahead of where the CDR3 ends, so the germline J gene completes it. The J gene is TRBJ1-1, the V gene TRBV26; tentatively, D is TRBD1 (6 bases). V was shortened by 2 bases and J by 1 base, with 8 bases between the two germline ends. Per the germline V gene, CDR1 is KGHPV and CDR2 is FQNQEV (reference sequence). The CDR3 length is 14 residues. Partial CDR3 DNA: TGTGCCAGCAGTCTGGGCAGGGGAAACACAGAAGTCTTC. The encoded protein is CASSLGRGNTEVF. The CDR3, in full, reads CASSLGRGNTEVFF.

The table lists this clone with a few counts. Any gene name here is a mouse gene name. CDR3 in amino acids: CASNRGISNERLFF. The CDR3 DNA, read in part, is TGTGCCAGCAACAGGGGAATTTCCAACGAAAGATTATTT. The chain has TRBV26 and TRBJ1-4; 7 positions match TRBD1. The CDR3 is cut off 1 residue early in the read; its end comes from the germline J gene. V was clipped by 7 bases and J by 0 bases; unmatched bases: 2. Germline loops: CDR1 KGHPV, CDR2 FQNQEV (reference sequence). This CDR3 spans 14 amino acids.

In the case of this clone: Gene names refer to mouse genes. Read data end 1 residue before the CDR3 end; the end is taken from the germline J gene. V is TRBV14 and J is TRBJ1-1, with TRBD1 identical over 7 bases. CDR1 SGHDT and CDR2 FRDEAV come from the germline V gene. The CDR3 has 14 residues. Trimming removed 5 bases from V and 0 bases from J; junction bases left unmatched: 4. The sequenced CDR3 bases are TGTGCCAGCAGCCCGGGACAGTCAAACACAGAAGTCTTC. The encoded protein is CASSPGQSNTEVF. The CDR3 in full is CASSPGQSNTEVFF.